This TCR beta chain is drawn from a study of cytomegalovirus exposure and HLA in healthy donors. As concerns this clone: Its cognate antigen is unknown.

The primer mix had 60 Vbeta and 13 Jbeta primers. Using immunoSEQ multiplex PCR, the repertoire was profiled, and TCRdb retains in-frame clones only, with some absent. The table records 150,000 to 200,000 clones, around 81% of them present only once. The CDR3 loop spans 18 amino acids. With 3 bases clipped from V and 0 bases from J, the junction kept 4 bases outside the gene matches. Germline V CDR1 and CDR2: LGHNA, YSLEER. The study, taken as a whole, reports: The number of N-insertions in an Asian-associated ancestry cluster was reportedly below the approximately 700-donor mean in a later analysis.

The source material was PBMCs. This sequence was found in a man between 18 and 35 years old in good health and CMV-seronegative. The gene calls are TRBV4-3 and TRBJ2-6; 11 bases map to TRBD2. The CDR3 loop is CASSQAGLAGSGANVLTF. CDR3 DNA: TGCGCCAGCAGCCAGGCTGGACTAGCGGGCTCTGGGGCCAACGTCCTGACTTTC.